This record concerns one T cell receptor beta chain sequence. In germline, CDR1 is SEHNR, CDR2 FQNEAQ (reference sequence). Trimming left V 5 bases short and J 2 bases short, with 18 bases between. The CDR3 is made up of 16 amino acids. Some clones are missing from TCRdb's copy, which holds only in-frame ones; the method was immunoSEQ multiplex PCR. The data show about 220,000 clones, with about 88% seen just once and approximately 0.7% held by the top ten. This sample was included in a study of blood T cell repertoires in COVID-19. Sequencing used peripheral blood. The rearrangement links TRBV7-9 to TRBJ1-2, with a tentative D call TRBD1 (5 bases). This TCR was sampled from a middle-aged man with acute or convalescent COVID-19. Here the CDR3 reads CASSGGDRTANYGYTF. Written as DNA, the CDR3 is TGTGCCAGCAGCGGGGGGGACCGTACAGCGAACTATGGCTACACCTTC.